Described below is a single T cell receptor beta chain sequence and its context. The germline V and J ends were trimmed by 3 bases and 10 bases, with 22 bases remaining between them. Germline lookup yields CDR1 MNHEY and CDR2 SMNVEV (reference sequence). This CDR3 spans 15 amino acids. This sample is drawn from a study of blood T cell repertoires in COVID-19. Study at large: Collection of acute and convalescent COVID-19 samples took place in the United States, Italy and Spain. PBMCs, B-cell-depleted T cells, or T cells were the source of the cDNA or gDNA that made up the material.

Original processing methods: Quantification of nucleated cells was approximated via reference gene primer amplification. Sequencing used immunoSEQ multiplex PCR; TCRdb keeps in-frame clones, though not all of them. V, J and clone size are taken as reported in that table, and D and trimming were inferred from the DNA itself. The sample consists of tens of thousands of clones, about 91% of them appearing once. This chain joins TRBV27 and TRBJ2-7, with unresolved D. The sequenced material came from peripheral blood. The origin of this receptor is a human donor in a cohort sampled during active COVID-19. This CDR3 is CASSFLGTTSEEQYF. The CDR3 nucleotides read TGTGCCAGCAGTTTCTTAGGAACCACCTCTGAGGAACAGTACTTC.